This T cell receptor beta chain appears in the sequencing data of a study of human T cells and chemical hapten exposure. General observations from the study: Compared with pre-sensitization or healthy control sets, expanded TCRs clustered more. TCRs exceeding 1 in 1000 frequency stayed unchanged with DPC sensitization.

This clonotype has more than one count but fewer than ten. Its antigen is not known. Germline V gene lookup returns CDR1 SGHTA and CDR2 FQGNSA. V was pared by 5 bases and J by 1 base, with 10 bases between. The CDR3 spans 14 residues. TCRdb independently ran MiXCR on the RACE reads; one entry per CDR3 protein. This sample has 300,000 to 450,000 distinct CDR3 sequences, with approximately 5% found just once. Stated time point: pre-sensitization, week 0. Treatment denoted: therapeutic diphenylcyclopropenone sensitization with weekly scalp DPC. This TCR came from a woman aged 45-60 years with alopecia areata. Some clones in this sample may be carry-over from other donors' samples. This chain links TRBV7-2 with TRBJ2-3; weak D call: TRBD2 (5 bases). The source material was whole blood, sampled in connection with sensitization to the hapten diphenylcyclopropenone (DPC). The CDR3 reads CASSQDWRTDTQYF. CDR3 coding DNA: TGTGCCAGCAGCCAGGACTGGCGCACAGATACGCAGTATTTT.